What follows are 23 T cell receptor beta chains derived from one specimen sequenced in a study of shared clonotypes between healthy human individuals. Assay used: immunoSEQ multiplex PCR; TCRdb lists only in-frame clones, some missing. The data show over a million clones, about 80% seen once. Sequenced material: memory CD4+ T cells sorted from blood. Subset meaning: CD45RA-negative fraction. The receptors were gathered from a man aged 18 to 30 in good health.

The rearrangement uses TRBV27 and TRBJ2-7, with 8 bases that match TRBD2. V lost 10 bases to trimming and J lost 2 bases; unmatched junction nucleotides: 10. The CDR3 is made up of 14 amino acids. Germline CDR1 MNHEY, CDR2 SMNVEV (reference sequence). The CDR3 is CATRLAKNPYEQYF. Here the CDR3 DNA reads TGTGCCACCCGACTAGCGAAAAATCCCTACGAGCAGTACTTC.

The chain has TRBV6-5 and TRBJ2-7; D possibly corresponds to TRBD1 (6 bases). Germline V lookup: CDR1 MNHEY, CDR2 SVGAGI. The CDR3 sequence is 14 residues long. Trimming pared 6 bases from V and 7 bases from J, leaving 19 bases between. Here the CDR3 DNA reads TGTGCCAGCAGGGGCACAGGGACAATCGAAGAGCAGTACTTC. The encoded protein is CASRGTGTIEEQYF.

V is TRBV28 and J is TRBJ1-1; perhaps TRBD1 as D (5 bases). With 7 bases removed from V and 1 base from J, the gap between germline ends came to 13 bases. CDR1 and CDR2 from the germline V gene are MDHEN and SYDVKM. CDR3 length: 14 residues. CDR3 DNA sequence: TGTGCCAGCACCCTGACAGACTCGAACACTGAAGCTTTCTTT. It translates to CASTLTDSNTEAFF.

CDR3 sequence: CASKVTGGLEGYTF. The CDR3, as DNA: TGTGCCAGCAAAGTGACAGGGGGCCTGGAAGGCTACACCTTC. The V and J genes are TRBV2 and TRBJ1-2; the match to TRBD1 covers 10 bases. V gave up 7 bases and J gave up 8 bases; unmatched junction bases: 10. The length of the CDR3 is 14 residues. Germline V lookup: CDR1 SNHLY, CDR2 FYNNEI.

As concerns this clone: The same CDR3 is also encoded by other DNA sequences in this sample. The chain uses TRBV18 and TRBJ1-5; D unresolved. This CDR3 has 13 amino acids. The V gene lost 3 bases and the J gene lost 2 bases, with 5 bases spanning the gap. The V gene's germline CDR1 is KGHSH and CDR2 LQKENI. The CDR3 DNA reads TGTGCCAGCTCACCCGATCGCAATCAGCCCCAGCATTTT. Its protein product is CASSPDRNQPQHF. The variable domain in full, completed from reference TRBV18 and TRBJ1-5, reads NAGVMQNPRHLVRRRGQEARLRCSPMKGHSHVYWYRQLPEEGLKFMVYLQKENIIDESGMPKERFSAEFPKEGPSILRIQQVVRGDSAAYFCASSPDRNQPQHFGDGTRLSIL.

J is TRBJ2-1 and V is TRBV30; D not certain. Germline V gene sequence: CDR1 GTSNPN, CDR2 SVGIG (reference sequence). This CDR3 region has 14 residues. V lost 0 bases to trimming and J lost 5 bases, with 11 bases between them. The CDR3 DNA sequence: TGTGCCTGGAGTGTAAGCACCTTCAACAATGAGCAGTTCTTC. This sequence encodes CAWSVSTFNNEQFF.

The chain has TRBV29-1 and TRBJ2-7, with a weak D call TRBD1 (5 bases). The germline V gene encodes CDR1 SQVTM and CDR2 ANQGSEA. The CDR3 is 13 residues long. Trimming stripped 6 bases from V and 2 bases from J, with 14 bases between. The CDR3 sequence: CSVGPSGTYEQYF. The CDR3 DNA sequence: TGCAGCGTGGGGCCTTCCGGTACCTACGAGCAGTACTTC.

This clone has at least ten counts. The CDR3 sequence is CASSLPGETQYF. The CDR3 DNA follows: TGTGCCAGCAGCCTCCCGGGGGAGACGCAGTATTTT. The chain has TRBV14 and TRBJ2-3; a weak D match, TRBD2 (6 bases). V lost 4 bases and J lost 9, with 11 bases in between. The CDR3 spans 12 residues. Germline values: CDR1 SGHDN, CDR2 FVKESK.

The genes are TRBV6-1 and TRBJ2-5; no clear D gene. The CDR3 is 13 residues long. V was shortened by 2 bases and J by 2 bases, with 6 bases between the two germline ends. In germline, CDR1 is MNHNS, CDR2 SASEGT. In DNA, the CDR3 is TGTGCCAGCAGTGAACAAAGACAAGAGACCCAGTACTTC. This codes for CASSEQRQETQYF.

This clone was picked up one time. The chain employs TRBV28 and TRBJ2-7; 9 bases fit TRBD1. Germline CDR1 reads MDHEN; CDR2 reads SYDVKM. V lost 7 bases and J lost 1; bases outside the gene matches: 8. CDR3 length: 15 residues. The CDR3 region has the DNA TGTGCCAGCACGGAGCCGGGACAGGGTTCCTACGAGCAGTACTTC. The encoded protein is CASTEPGQGSYEQYF.

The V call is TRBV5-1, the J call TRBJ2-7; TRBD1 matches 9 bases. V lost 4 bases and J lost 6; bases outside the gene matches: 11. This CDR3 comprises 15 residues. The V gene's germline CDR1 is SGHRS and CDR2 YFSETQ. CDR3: CASSPGQGGVGEQYF. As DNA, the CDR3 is TGCGCCAGCAGCCCGGGACAGGGAGGCGTCGGCGAGCAGTACTTC.

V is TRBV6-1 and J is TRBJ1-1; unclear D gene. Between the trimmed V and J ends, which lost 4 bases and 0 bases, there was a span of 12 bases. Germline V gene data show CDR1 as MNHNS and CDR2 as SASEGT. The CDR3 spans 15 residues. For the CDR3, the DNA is TGTGCCAGCAGTGGCCCACAGATCTTGAACACTGAAGCTTTCTTT. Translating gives CASSGPQILNTEAFF.

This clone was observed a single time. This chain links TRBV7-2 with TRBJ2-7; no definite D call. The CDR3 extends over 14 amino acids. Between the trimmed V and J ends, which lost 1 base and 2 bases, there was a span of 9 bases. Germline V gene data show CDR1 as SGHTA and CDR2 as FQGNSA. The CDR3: CASSLGSSTYEQYF. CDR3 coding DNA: TGTGCCAGCAGCTTAGGTTCATCGACCTACGAGCAGTACTTC.

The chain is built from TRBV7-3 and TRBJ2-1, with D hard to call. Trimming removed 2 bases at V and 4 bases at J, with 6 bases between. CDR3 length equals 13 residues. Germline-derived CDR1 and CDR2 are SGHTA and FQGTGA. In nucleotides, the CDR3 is TGTGCCAGCAGCTTAGGTAGATACAATGAGCAGTTCTTC. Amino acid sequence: CASSLGRYNEQFF.

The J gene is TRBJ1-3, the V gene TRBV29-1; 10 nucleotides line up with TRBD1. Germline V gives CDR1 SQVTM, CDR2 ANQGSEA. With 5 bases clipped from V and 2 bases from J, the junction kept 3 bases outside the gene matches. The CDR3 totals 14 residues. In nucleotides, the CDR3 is TGCAGCGTTTCCGGGACAGGGGCTGGAAACACCATATATTTT. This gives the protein CSVSGTGAGNTIYF.

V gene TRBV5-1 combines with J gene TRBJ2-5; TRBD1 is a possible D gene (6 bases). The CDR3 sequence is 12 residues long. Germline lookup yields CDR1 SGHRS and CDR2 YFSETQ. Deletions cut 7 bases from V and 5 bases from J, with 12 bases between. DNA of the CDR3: TGCGCCAGCGCGGACAGCAGCGAGACCCAGTACTTC. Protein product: CASADSSETQYF.

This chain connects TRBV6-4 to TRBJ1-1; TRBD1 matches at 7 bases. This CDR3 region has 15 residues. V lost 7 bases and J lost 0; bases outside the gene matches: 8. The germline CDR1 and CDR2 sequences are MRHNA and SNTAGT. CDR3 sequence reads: CASKPRDRLNTEAFF. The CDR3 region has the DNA TGTGCCAGCAAGCCACGGGACAGATTGAACACTGAAGCTTTCTTT.

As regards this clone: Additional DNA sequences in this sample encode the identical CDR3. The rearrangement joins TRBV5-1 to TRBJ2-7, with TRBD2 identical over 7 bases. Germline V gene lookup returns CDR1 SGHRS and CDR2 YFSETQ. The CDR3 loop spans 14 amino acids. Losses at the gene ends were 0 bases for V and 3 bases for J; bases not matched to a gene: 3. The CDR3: CASSLASGLYEQYF. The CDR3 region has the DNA TGCGCCAGCAGCTTGGCTAGCGGCCTCTACGAGCAGTACTTC.

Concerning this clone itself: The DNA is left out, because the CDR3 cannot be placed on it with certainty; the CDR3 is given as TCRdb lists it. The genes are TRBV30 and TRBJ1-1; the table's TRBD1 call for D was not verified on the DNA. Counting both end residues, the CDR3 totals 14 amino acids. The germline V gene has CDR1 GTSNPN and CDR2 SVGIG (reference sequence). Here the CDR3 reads CAWGEGTETRSDFF.

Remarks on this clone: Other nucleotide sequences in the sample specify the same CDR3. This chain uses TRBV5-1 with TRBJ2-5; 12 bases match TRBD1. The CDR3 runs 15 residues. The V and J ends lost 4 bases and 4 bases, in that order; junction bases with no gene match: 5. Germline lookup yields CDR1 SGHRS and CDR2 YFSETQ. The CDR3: CASSPGTGGIETQYF. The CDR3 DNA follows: TGCGCCAGCAGCCCCGGGACAGGGGGCATAGAGACCCAGTACTTC.

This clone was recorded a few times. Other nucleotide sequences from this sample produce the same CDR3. In DNA, the CDR3 is TGTGCCAGCAGCTTATCGGGGGGCACTGAAGCTTTCTTT. Protein sequence: CASSLSGGTEAFF. The genes are TRBV7-9 and TRBJ1-1; TRBD1 is a possible D gene (5 bases). Trimming took off 2 bases at V and 4 bases at J, with 8 bases between the two ends. This CDR3 has 13 residues. Per the germline V gene, CDR1 is SEHNR and CDR2 is FQNEAQ (reference sequence).

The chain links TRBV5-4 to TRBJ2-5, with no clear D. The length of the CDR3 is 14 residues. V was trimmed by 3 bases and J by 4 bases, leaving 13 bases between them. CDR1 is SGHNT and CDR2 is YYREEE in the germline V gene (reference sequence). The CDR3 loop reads CASSSPGVGETQYF. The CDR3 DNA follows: TGTGCCAGCAGCTCCCCTGGAGTGGGAGAGACCCAGTACTTC.

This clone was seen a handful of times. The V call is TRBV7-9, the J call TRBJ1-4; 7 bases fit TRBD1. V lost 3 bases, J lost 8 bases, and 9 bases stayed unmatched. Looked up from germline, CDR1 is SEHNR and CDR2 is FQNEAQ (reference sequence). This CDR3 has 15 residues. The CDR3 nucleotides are TGTGCCAGCAGCTTCTCCCAGGGGGTTGGCGAAAAACTGTTTTTT. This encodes CASSFSQGVGEKLFF.